The present TCR beta chain was sequenced within a study of T cells after posttransplantation cyclophosphamide. Sampled 1 year posttransplant, controls received myeloablative marrow transplants, methotrexate and a calcineurin inhibitor. On this clone: Antigen: not known. At one boundary the junction diverges from the germline segment, which might be a read error.

This CDR3 is built from 15 residues. In germline, CDR1 is SGHTA, CDR2 FQGNSA. Using immunoSEQ multiplex PCR, the repertoire was profiled, and TCRdb retains in-frame clones only, with some absent. This table has roughly 20,000 clones, roughly 85% appearing once. Study results and caveats: Blood and skin or GI T cell repertoires showed limited TRB overlap. Donor-recipient repertoire similarity was low at 1-2 months, rising over year one. Recipient CMV seropositivity and CMV reactivation strongly tracked TRB clonality.

This clonotype was sampled from a female patient younger than 45 who received an allogeneic stem cell transplant from an unrelated donor, was CMV-positive, and had acute and chronic GVHD. Part of the T cell pool may stem from the graft donor. The sequencing here drew on PBMCs, taken around 53 weeks after allogeneic stem cell transplant with calcineurin inhibitor and methotrexate. V gene TRBV7-2 combines with J gene TRBJ2-7; TRBD2 might be the D (5 bases). Here the CDR3 reads CASSLAAGYSYEQYF. The CDR3 DNA reads TGTGCCAGCAGCCTAGCCGCCGGTTACTCCTACGAGCAGTACTTC.